This TCR beta chain was captured by sequencing in a study of CD8 T cells in ankylosing spondylitis. The authors made TCR beta libraries by quantitative 5'-RACE with molecular barcodes. TCRdb reanalysed the 5' RACE reads using MiXCR and keeps one entry per CDR3 protein. Of just under 95,000 distinct CDR3 sequences in the sample, 8.8% were seen once. The CDR3 is 15 residues long. Germline V gene lookup returns CDR1 SGHRS and CDR2 YFSETQ. V was clipped by 4 bases and J by 7 bases; unmatched bases: 5. This clonotype was counted at least ten times. Its antigen is undetermined. Study results and limitations: A CD8+ phenotype characterized the disease-linked clones, which were relatively rare in peripheral blood.

The TCR was taken from a male donor with ankylosing spondylitis or in good health (not recorded which). Sequenced sample: blood, either unsorted or a sorted T cell fraction (not recorded which). The genes are TRBV5-1 and TRBJ2-1; TRBD2 matches at 13 bases. The CDR3 DNA reads as TGCGCCAGCAGCGTCACTAGCGGGGGGGGTAATGAGCAGTTCTTC. The encoded protein is CASSVTSGGGNEQFF.